The 10 T cell receptor beta chains below were found in one sample sequenced in a study of T-cell reconstitution after alpha-beta-depleted transplantation in children. For TCRbeta, the library was prepared with unique molecular identifiers. TCRdb reprocessed the PCR reads with MiXCR, giving one entry per CDR3 protein. The table shows approximately 130,000 distinct CDR3 sequences, with roughly 9.7% occurring only once. The source was PBMCs, mostly from graft donor cells, collected 180 days after TCRalphabeta/CD19-depleted stem cell transplant. These receptors came from a girl under three years old who had a stem cell transplant for combined immunodeficiency, so the T cells may come from the graft donor.

The chain couples TRBV12-3 or TRBV12-4 to TRBJ2-1; the D gene could be TRBD1 or TRBD2 (6 bases each). The CDR3 runs to 14 residues. V was cut by 6 bases and J by 8 bases, with 17 bases left in between. The CDR3 region has the DNA TGTGCCAGCAGCCAGGGGAGGCCAATCGATGAGCAGTTCTTC. As protein: CASSQGRPIDEQFF.

This clonotype showed up just a few times. V usage is TRBV5-1 and J usage is TRBJ2-3, with no clear D. The CDR3 spans 14 residues. V shed 1 base and J shed 2 bases, with 8 bases lying between them. The V gene's germline CDR1 is SGHRS and CDR2 YFSETQ. Here the CDR3 reads CASSLSEVTDTQYF. The CDR3 nucleotides are TGCGCCAGCAGCTTGAGTGAAGTCACAGATACGCAGTATTTT.

This clonotype appeared a few times. The chain is built from TRBV11-2 and TRBJ2-4; TRBD1 aligns across 9 bases. V shed 4 bases and J 0 bases; nucleotides not matched to a gene: 10. The CDR3 consists of 18 residues. Per germline, CDR1 SGHAT and CDR2 FQNNGV. CDR3 coding DNA: TGTGCCAGCAGCTCCGGACAGGGGAGTACCCTAGCCAAAAACATTCAGTACTTC. Translating it yields CASSSGQGSTLAKNIQYF.

This clonotype has more than one count but fewer than ten. A junction boundary mismatches the germline segment, possibly from a read error. This chain links TRBV6-2 or TRBV6-3 with TRBJ2-4; D is uncertain. Germline CDR1 reads MNHEY; CDR2 reads SVGEGT. This CDR3 has 11 residues. CDR3 sequence reads: CASTQGNSQYF. Written as DNA, the CDR3 is TGTGCCAGCACCCAAGGGAACAGTCAGTACTTC.

The chain links TRBV20-1 to TRBJ1-5; D not resolved. The CDR3 runs 14 residues. Between the trimmed V and J ends, which lost 4 bases and 6 bases, there was a span of 16 bases. From germline, CDR1 is DFQATT and CDR2 SNEGSKA (reference sequence). CDR3 in DNA: TGCAGTGCTATCGGCCACCCCGCGGCTCAGCCCCAGCATTTT. Encoded protein: CSAIGHPAAQPQHF.

V is TRBV4-2 and J is TRBJ2-7; D ambiguous. The germline V and J ends were trimmed by 1 base and 2 bases, with 15 bases remaining between them. This CDR3 comprises 16 residues. Germline lookup yields CDR1 LGHNA and CDR2 YNFKEQ. The CDR3 DNA is TGTGCCAGCAGCCAAGTTGTCGGATCCCCTACCTACGAGCAGTACTTC. This translates into CASSQVVGSPTYEQYF.

This clonotype was recorded many times. This chain's CDR3 is CASSKQGRNSPLHF. Written as DNA, the CDR3 is TGTGCCAGCAGCAAGCAGGGGAGGAATTCACCCCTCCACTTT. This chain joins TRBV12-3 or TRBV12-4 and TRBJ1-6; tentative D call: TRBD1 (6 bases). This CDR3 is 14 amino acids long. V lost 6 bases and J lost 7, with 13 bases in between.

The chain has TRBV10-3 and TRBJ2-7; D is unresolved. CDR1 ENHRY and CDR2 SYGVKD come from the germline V gene. This CDR3 spans 14 amino acids. V was pared by 10 bases and J by 2 bases, with 18 bases between. This CDR3 reads CATRVLKRTYEQYF. As DNA, the CDR3 is TGTGCCACACGGGTCCTCAAAAGGACCTACGAGCAGTACTTC.

The CDR3 region is CSVGRTHSGGEQYF. CDR3 nucleotides: TGCAGCGTTGGTCGGACCCACTCGGGGGGCGAGCAGTACTTC. This sequence joins TRBV29-1 and TRBJ2-7; 7 nucleotides agree with TRBD2. Germline trimming cut 4 bases from V and 6 bases from J; bases unmatched to any gene: 12. Germline CDR1 is SQVTM and CDR2 is ANQGSEA. The CDR3 is 14 amino acids.

The CDR3 loop is CASSFQHSTDTQYF. CDR3 bases: TGTGCCAGCAGCTTCCAGCATAGCACAGATACGCAGTATTTT. This chain connects TRBV7-3 to TRBJ2-3, with D unresolved. With 3 bases removed from V and 0 bases from J, the gap between germline ends came to 7 bases. Germline V gene sequence: CDR1 SGHTA, CDR2 FQGTGA. The CDR3 runs to 14 residues.